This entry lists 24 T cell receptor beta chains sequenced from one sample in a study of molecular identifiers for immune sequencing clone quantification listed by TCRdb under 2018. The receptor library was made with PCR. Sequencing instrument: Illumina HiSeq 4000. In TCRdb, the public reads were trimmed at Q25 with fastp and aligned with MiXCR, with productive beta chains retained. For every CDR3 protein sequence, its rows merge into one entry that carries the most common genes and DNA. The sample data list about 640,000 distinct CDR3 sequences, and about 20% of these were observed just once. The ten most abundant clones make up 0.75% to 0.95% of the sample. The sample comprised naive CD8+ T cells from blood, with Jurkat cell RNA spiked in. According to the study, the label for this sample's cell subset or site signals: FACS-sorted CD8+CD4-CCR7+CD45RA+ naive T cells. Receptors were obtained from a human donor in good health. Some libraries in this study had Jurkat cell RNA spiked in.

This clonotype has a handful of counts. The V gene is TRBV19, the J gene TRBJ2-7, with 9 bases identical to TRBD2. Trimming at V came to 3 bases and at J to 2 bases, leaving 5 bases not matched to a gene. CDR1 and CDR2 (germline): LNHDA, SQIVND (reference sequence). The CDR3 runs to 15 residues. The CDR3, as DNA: TGTGCCAGTAGTATTGAGGCGGGAGGGCCCTACGAGCAGTACTTC. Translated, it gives CASSIEAGGPYEQYF.

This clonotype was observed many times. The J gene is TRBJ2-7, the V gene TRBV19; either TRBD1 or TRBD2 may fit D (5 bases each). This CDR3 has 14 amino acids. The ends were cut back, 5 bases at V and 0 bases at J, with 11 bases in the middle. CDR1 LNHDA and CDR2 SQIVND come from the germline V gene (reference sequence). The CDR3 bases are TGTGCCAGTAGTGGGGACGTAACCTCCTACGAGCAGTACTTC. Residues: CASSGDVTSYEQYF.

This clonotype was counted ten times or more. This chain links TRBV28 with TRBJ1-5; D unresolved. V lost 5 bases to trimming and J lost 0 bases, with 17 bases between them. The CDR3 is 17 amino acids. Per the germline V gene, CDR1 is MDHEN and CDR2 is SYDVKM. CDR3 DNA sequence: TGTGCCAGCAGTCACCCGAGGACGGCTTATAGCAATCAGCCCCAGCATTTT. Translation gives CASSHPRTAYSNQPQHF.

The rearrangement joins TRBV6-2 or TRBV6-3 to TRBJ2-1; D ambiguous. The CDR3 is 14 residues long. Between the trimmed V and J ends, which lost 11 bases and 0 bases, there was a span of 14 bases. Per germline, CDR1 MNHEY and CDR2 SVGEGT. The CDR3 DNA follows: TGTGCCGCCTGCGGTGCGAGCTCCTACAATGAGCAGTTCTTC. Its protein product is CAACGASSYNEQFF.

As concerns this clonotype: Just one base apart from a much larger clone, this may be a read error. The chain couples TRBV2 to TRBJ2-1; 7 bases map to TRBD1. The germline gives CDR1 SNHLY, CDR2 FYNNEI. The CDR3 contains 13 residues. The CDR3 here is CARDRSSHNEQFF. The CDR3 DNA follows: TGTGCCAGGGACAGGAGCTCCCACAATGAGCAGTTCTTC.

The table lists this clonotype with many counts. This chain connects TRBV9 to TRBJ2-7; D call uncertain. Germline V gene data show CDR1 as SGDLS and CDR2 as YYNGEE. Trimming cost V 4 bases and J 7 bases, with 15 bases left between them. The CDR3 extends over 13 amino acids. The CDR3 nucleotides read TGTGCCAGCAGCCCCGCGCCCCAACGTGAGCAGTACTTC. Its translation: CASSPAPQREQYF.

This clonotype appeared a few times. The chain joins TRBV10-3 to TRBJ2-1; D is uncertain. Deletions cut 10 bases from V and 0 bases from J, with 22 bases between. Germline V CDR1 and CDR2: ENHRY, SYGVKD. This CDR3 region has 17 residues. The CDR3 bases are TGTGCCACCACCTCGGTGGTAGCCGATAGCTCCTACAATGAGCAGTTCTTC. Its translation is CATTSVVADSSYNEQFF.

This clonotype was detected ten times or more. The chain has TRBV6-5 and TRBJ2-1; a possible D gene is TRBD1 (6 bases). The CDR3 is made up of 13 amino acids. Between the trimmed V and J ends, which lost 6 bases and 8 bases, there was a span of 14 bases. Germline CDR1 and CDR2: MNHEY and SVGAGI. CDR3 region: CASRPVGADEQFF. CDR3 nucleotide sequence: TGTGCCAGCAGACCGGTGGGGGCCGATGAGCAGTTCTTC.

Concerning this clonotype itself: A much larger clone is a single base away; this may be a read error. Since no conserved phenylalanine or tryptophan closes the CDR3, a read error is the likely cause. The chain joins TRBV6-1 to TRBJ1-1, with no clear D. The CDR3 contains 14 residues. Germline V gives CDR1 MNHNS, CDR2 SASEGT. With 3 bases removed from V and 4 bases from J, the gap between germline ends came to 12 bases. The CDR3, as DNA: TGTGCCAGCAGTGACACCCCAGCGGTCACTGAAGCTTTCTTA. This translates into CASSDTPAVTEAFL.

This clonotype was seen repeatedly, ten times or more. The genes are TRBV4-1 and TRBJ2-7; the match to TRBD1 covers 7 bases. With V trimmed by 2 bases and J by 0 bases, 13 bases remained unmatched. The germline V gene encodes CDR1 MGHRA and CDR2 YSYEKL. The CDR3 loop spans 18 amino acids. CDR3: CASSQQPTPGQSSYEQYF. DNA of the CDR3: TGCGCCAGCAGCCAACAACCAACCCCGGGACAGAGCTCCTACGAGCAGTACTTC.

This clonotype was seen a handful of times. The DNA of the CDR3 is TGCGCCAGCAGTGAGGACTTGACAGGGGCCTACAACGAGCAGTACTTC. Translation: CASSEDLTGAYNEQYF. V is TRBV10-1 and J is TRBJ2-7; TRBD1 aligns across 8 bases. Germline assignment: CDR1 WNHNN and CDR2 SYGVQD (reference sequence). V dropped 2 bases and J dropped 5; count of bases not matched to a gene: 11. The CDR3 has 16 amino acids.

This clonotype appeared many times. CDR3: CASRGPGTSGIGRADTQYF. In nucleotides, the CDR3 is TGTGCCAGCAGAGGGCCCGGGACTAGCGGGATTGGGCGGGCAGATACGCAGTATTTT. This chain joins TRBV4-2 and TRBJ2-3, with TRBD2 matching 13 bases. This CDR3 is 19 amino acids long. Trimming cost V 6 bases and J 4 bases; bases outside gene matches: 16. Germline V gene lookup returns CDR1 LGHNA and CDR2 YNFKEQ.

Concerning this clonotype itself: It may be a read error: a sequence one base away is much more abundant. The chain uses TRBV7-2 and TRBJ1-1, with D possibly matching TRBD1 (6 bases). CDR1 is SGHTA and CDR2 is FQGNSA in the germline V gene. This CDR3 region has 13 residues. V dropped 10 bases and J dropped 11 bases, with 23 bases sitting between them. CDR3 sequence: CTTGQPMDFAAFF. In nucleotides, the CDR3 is TGTACCACCGGACAGCCTATGGATTTCGCGGCTTTCTTT.

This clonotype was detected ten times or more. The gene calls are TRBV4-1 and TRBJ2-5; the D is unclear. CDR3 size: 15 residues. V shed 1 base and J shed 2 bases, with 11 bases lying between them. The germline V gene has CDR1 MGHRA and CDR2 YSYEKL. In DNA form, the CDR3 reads TGCGCCAGCAGCCAAGTCGGTCAGCTTCAAGAGACCCAGTACTTC. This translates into CASSQVGQLQETQYF.

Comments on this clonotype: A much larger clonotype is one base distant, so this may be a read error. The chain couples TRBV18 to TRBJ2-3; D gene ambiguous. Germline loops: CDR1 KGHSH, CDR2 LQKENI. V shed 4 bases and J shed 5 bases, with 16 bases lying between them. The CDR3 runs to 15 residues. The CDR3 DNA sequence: TGTGCCAGCTCACTAACTGGATGGAGAATAGATACGCAGTATTTT. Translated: CASSLTGWRIDTQYF.

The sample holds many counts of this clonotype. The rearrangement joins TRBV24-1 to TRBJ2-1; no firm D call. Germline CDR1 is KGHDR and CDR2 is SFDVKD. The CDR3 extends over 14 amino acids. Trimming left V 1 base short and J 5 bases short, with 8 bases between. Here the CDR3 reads CATSDLESNNEQFF. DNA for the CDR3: TGTGCCACCAGTGATTTAGAGTCTAACAATGAGCAGTTCTTC.

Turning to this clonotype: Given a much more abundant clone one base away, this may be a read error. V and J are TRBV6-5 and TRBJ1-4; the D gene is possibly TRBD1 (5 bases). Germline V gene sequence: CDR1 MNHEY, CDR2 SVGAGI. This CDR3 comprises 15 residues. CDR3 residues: CVSSYNGGPNEKLFF. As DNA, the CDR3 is TGTGTCAGCAGTTACAACGGGGGTCCAAATGAAAAACTGTTTTTT.

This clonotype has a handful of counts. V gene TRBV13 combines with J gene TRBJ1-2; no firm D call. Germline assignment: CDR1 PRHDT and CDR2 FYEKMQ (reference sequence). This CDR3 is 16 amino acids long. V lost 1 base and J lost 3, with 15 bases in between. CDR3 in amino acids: CASSLEARPGYYGYTF. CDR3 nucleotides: TGTGCCAGCAGCTTAGAGGCCCGTCCGGGCTACTATGGCTACACCTTC. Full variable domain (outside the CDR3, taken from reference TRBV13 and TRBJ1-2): AAGVIQSPRHLIKEKRETATLKCYPIPRHDTVYWYQQGPGQDPQFLISFYEKMQSDKGSIPDRFSAQQFSDYHSELNMSSLELGDSALYFCASSLEARPGYYGYTFGSGTRLTVV.

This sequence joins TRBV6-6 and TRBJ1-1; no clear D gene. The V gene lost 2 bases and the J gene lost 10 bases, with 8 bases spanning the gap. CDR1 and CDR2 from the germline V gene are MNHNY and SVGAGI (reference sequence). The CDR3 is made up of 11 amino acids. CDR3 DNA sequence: TGTGCCAGCAGTTACCAAACGAGAGCTTTCTTT. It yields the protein CASSYQTRAFF.

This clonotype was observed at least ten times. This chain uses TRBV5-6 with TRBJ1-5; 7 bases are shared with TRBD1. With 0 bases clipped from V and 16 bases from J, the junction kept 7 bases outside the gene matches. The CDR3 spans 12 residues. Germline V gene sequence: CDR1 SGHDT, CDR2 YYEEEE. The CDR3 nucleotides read TGTGCCAGCAGCTTGGGACAGGGTATCGTTCATTTT. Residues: CASSLGQGIVHF.

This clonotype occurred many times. Here the CDR3 DNA reads TGCGCCAGCAGCCCCTCAGGCGGGGTGCAGTACTTC. Residues: CASSPSGGVQYF. The chain is built from TRBV4-3 and TRBJ2-7; D is perhaps TRBD2 (6 bases). V shed 4 bases and J shed 9 bases, with 13 bases lying between them. The CDR3 extends over 12 amino acids. Germline CDR1 LGHNA, CDR2 YSLEER.

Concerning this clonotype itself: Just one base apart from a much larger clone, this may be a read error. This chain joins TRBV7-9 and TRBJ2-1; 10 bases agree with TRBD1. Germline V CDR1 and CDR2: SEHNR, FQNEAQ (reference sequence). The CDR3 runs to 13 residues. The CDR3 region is CASSRGQGNEQSF. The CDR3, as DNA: TGTGCCAGCAGCAGGGGACAGGGGAATGAGCAGTCCTTC.

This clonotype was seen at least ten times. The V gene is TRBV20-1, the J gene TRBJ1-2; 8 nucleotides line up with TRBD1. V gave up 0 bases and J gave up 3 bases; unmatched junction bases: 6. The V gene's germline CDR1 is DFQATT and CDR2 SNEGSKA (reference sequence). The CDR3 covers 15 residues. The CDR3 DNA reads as TGCAGTGCTAGAGATCCCGGACAGGGTGACTATGGCTACACCTTC. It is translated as CSARDPGQGDYGYTF.

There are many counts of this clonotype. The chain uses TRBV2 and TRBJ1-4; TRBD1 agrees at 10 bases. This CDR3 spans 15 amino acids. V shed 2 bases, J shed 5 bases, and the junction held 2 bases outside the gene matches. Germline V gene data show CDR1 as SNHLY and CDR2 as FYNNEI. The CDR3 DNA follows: TGTGCCAGCAGTGAATCGGACAGGGGGAATGAAAAACTGTTTTTT. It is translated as CASSESDRGNEKLFF.